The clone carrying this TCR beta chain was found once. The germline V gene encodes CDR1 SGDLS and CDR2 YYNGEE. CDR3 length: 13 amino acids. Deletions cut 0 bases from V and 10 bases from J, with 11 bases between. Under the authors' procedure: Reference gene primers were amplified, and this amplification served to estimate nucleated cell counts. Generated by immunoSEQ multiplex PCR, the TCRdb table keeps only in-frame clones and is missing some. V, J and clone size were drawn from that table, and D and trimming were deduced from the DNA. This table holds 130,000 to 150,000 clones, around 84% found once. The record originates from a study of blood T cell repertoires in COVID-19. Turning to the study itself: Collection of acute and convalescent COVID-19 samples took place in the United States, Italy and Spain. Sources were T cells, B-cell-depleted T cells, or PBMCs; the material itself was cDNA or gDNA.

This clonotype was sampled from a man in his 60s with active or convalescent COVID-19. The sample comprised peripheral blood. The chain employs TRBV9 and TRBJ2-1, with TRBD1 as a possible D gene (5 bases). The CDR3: CASSVGAGYEQFF. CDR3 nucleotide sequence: TGTGCCAGCAGCGTAGGGGCAGGGTACGAGCAGTTCTTC.